The 29 T cell receptor beta chains given below trace back to one sample, sequenced in a study of shared clonotypes between healthy human individuals. Method: immunoSEQ multiplex PCR; TCRdb's copy keeps in-frame clones and lacks some. The sample carries around 2,000,000 clones, just under 95% recorded once. Naive CD8 cells comprised CD45RO-negative, CCR7-positively selected cells, excluding terminally differentiated effector memory CD45RA+ cells. Material: naive CD8+ T cells sorted from blood. All receptors derive from a man aged 18-30 years in good health.

The chain couples TRBV7-2 to TRBJ1-2; 10 positions agree with TRBD1. CDR3 size: 15 residues. The germline gives CDR1 SGHTA, CDR2 FQGNSA. The V and J ends lost 5 bases and 6 bases, in that order; junction bases with no gene match: 9. The CDR3, as DNA: TGTGCCAGCAGCGCCGACAGGGGGCTGAGGGATGGCTACACCTTC. As protein: CASSADRGLRDGYTF.

CDR3 sequence: CASSQQQQRGGWYGYTF. CDR3 coding DNA: TGCGCCAGCAGCCAACAACAGCAAAGGGGGGGGTGGTATGGCTACACCTTC. The chain is built from TRBV4-1 and TRBJ1-2; D possibly corresponds to TRBD1 (6 bases). Deletions cut 2 bases from V and 5 bases from J, with 21 bases between. The germline V gene has CDR1 MGHRA and CDR2 YSYEKL. This CDR3 is built from 17 residues.

Details on this clone: This same CDR3 is encoded by further DNA sequences in the sample. The CDR3 loop reads CASSAGGSAYEQYF. The CDR3 DNA sequence: TGTGCCAGCAGCGCCGGAGGCTCTGCCTACGAGCAGTACTTC. The chain has TRBV9 and TRBJ2-7; tentatively, D is TRBD2 (5 bases). Trimming removed 3 bases from V and 2 bases from J, with 12 bases in between. The CDR3 sequence is 14 residues long. Germline V gene data show CDR1 as SGDLS and CDR2 as YYNGEE.

This chain's CDR3 is CASSSETGNYGYTF. The CDR3 DNA reads as TGTGCCAGCAGCTCCGAGACAGGGAACTATGGCTACACCTTC. The V gene is TRBV7-9, the J gene TRBJ1-2; 7 bases are shared with TRBD1. CDR3 length: 14 amino acids. Losses at the gene ends were 4 bases for V and 2 bases for J; bases not matched to a gene: 4. CDR1 and CDR2 (germline): SEHNR, FQNEAQ (reference sequence).

The chain joins TRBV5-1 to TRBJ2-1; tentatively, D is TRBD1 (6 bases). Germline V gene sequence: CDR1 SGHRS, CDR2 YFSETQ. V was clipped by 0 bases and J by 5 bases, with 12 bases between them. This CDR3 spans 15 amino acids. CDR3 sequence (DNA): TGCGCCAGCAGCTTGGTCCTCAGGGGTGACAATGAGCAGTTCTTC. It codes for CASSLVLRGDNEQFF. The full variable domain, completed using reference TRBV5-1 and TRBJ2-1, is KAGVTQTPRYLIKTRGQQVTLSCSPISGHRSVSWYQQTPGQGLQFLFEYFSETQRNKGNFPGRFSGRQFSNSRSEMNVSTLELGDSALYLCASSLVLRGDNEQFFGPGTRLTVL.

CDR3 in amino acids: CAISESRVTTDEQYF. CDR3 bases: TGTGCCATCAGTGAGTCGAGGGTTACCACCGACGAGCAGTACTTC. The chain uses TRBV10-3 and TRBJ2-7, with D perhaps TRBD2 (5 bases). This CDR3 has 15 amino acids. Trimming took 0 bases from V and 5 from J, leaving 14 bases between them. CDR1 is ENHRY, CDR2 SYGVKD, per germline.

In regard to this clone: This sample includes further DNA sequences coding for the same CDR3. CDR3 amino acids: CASSVTGGSYEQYF. CDR3 DNA: TGTGCCAGCAGCGTCACAGGGGGCTCCTACGAGCAGTACTTC. The chain carries TRBV9 and TRBJ2-7, with 8 bases aligning to TRBD1. There are 14 residues in the CDR3. V was clipped by 2 bases and J by 0 bases; unmatched bases: 1. Germline V gene sequence: CDR1 SGDLS, CDR2 YYNGEE.

The chain uses TRBV28 and TRBJ1-1, with a weak D call TRBD1 (6 bases). The CDR3 is 17 amino acids. Germline CDR1 reads MDHEN; CDR2 reads SYDVKM. Deletions cut 2 bases from V and 4 bases from J, with 20 bases between. The CDR3 loop reads CASSLTSWGGAGTEAFF. The CDR3 DNA is TGTGCCAGCAGTTTAACGTCGTGGGGGGGCGCCGGCACTGAAGCTTTCTTT. The variable domain in full, completed from reference TRBV28 and TRBJ1-1, reads DVKVTQSSRYLVKRTGEKVFLECVQDMDHENMFWYRQDPGLGLRLIYFSYDVKMKEKGDIPEGYSVSREKKERFSLILESASTNQTSMYLCASSLTSWGGAGTEAFFGQGTRLTVV.

The V gene is TRBV4-2, the J gene TRBJ2-5, with TRBD2 matching 12 bases. The CDR3 length is 19 residues. J lost 3 bases, V lost 0 bases, and 11 bases had no gene match. Germline loops: CDR1 LGHNA, CDR2 YNFKEQ. CDR3 in DNA: TGTGCCAGCAGCCAAGAGGTCCTACTAGCGGGGGGCGATAAAGAGACCCAGTACTTC. This encodes CASSQEVLLAGGDKETQYF.

The genes are TRBV5-1 and TRBJ2-7; the match to TRBD1 covers 9 bases. V shed 3 bases and J 5 bases; nucleotides not matched to a gene: 6. The CDR3 consists of 14 residues. Per germline, CDR1 SGHRS and CDR2 YFSETQ. CDR3 DNA sequence: TGCGCCAGCAGCTCAGGGACAGGGATCGACGAGCAGTACTTC. This gives the protein CASSSGTGIDEQYF.

The chain links TRBV19 to TRBJ2-1; weak D call: TRBD1 (6 bases). The germline V gene has CDR1 LNHDA and CDR2 SQIVND (reference sequence). V was cut by 8 bases and J by 5 bases, with 10 bases left in between. This CDR3 has 12 amino acids. The DNA of the CDR3 is TGTGCCAGTGTGGACAGTAACAATGAGCAGTTCTTC. Its protein product is CASVDSNNEQFF.

A word on this clone: Distinct nucleotide sequences in the sample also encode this CDR3. V is TRBV7-2 and J is TRBJ2-7, with D perhaps TRBD2 (6 bases). The V and J ends lost 2 bases and 1 base respectively, with 6 bases between them. The CDR3 totals 13 residues. Germline CDR1 and CDR2: SGHTA and FQGNSA. CDR3 in DNA: TGTGCCAGCAGCTTACGGGAGTCCTACGAGCAGTACTTC. This gives the protein CASSLRESYEQYF. Together with reference TRBV7-2 and TRBJ2-7, the CDR3 gives the full variable domain: GAGVSQSPSNKVTEKGKDVELRCDPISGHTALYWYRQSLGQGLEFLIYFQGNSAPDKSGLPSDRFSAERTGGSVSTLTIQRTQQEDSAVYLCASSLRESYEQYFGPGTRLTVT.

J is TRBJ2-2 and V is TRBV4-1; the D is unclear. CDR1 and CDR2 (germline): MGHRA, YSYEKL. The CDR3 length is 11 residues. V lost 7 bases and J 6 bases, leaving 6 bases between the germline ends. The CDR3 reads CASTSSGELFF. The CDR3 DNA reads as TGCGCCAGCACCTCTTCCGGGGAGCTGTTTTTT.

V usage is TRBV4-1 and J usage is TRBJ2-1, with unresolved D. Germline CDR1 is MGHRA and CDR2 is YSYEKL. CDR3 size: 15 residues. V was trimmed by 2 bases and J by 0 bases, leaving 8 bases between them. CDR3 bases: TGCGCCAGCAGCCAACGATTGAGCTCCTACAATGAGCAGTTCTTC. This codes for CASSQRLSSYNEQFF.

This rearrangement joins TRBV30 to TRBJ1-1; 10 nucleotides agree with TRBD1. Trimming took 4 bases from V and 5 from J; bases not matched to a gene: 7. Germline CDR1 is GTSNPN and CDR2 is SVGIG (reference sequence). The CDR3 is 14 amino acids. The CDR3 loop is CAWTLGQGRTEAFF. The CDR3 region has the DNA TGTGCCTGGACCCTGGGACAGGGGAGGACTGAAGCTTTCTTT.

The chain employs TRBV6-1 and TRBJ1-2; 7 nucleotides align to TRBD1. Per the germline V gene, CDR1 is MNHNS and CDR2 is SASEGT. V was clipped by 5 bases and J by 6 bases; unmatched bases: 12. The CDR3 is 15 residues long. Here the CDR3 reads CASSQRQGGLDGYTF. CDR3 nucleotide sequence: TGTGCCAGCAGTCAACGACAGGGAGGGTTAGATGGCTACACCTTC.

The chain has TRBV7-3 and TRBJ2-7; no definite D call. This CDR3 has 13 residues. Per germline, CDR1 SGHTA and CDR2 FQGTGA. V dropped 5 bases and J dropped 3 bases, with 11 bases sitting between them. For the CDR3, the DNA is TGTGCCAGCAGCCAAGGCAACAACTACGAGCAGTACTTC. Protein: CASSQGNNYEQYF. The variable domain in full, with the rest retrieved from reference TRBV7-3 and TRBJ2-7, is GAGVSQTPSNKVTEKGKYVELRCDPISGHTALYWYRQSLGQGPEFLIYFQGTGAADDSGLPNDRFFAVRPEGSVSTLKIQRTERGDSAVYLCASSQGNNYEQYFGPGTRLTVT.

The genes are TRBV5-1 and TRBJ2-2, with D perhaps matching TRBD1 (6 bases). There are 15 residues in the CDR3. Trimming cost V 0 bases and J 4 bases, with 10 bases left between them. Looked up from germline, CDR1 is SGHRS and CDR2 is YFSETQ. This CDR3 is CASSLEDSLTGELFF. The CDR3 DNA follows: TGCGCCAGCAGCTTGGAGGACAGCCTCACCGGGGAGCTGTTTTTT.

The table lists this clone with a count of one. This rearrangement joins TRBV7-9 to TRBJ1-1; 7 nucleotides line up with TRBD1. The J segment lost 6 bases and the V segment lost 1 base, leaving 8 bases of the junction unmatched. CDR3 length: 15 amino acids. Germline V gene sequence: CDR1 SEHNR, CDR2 FQNEAQ (reference sequence). As DNA, the CDR3 is TGTGCCAGCAGCTTAGGGGCAGGGGGGAAGGCTGAAGCTTTCTTT. This codes for CASSLGAGGKAEAFF.

V gene TRBV10-3 combines with J gene TRBJ2-1; 14 bases line up with TRBD2. Germline lookup yields CDR1 ENHRY and CDR2 SYGVKD. The CDR3 sequence is 20 residues long. J lost 7 bases, V lost 7 bases, and 21 bases had no gene match. The CDR3 DNA reads as TGTGCCATCACCGATCCCTACCCCGGGACTAGCGGGAGAATGAGAAATGAGCAGTTCTTC. It encodes CAITDPYPGTSGRMRNEQFF.

The V gene is TRBV4-1, the J gene TRBJ2-7, with a possible D match to TRBD1 (5 bases). Looked up from germline, CDR1 is MGHRA and CDR2 is YSYEKL. The CDR3 contains 15 residues. V lost 1 base to trimming and J lost 4 bases, with 14 bases between them. The CDR3 loop reads CASSQVLQGSYEQYF. CDR3 DNA: TGCGCCAGCAGCCAAGTCCTTCAGGGTAGTTACGAGCAGTACTTC.

The V call is TRBV4-2, the J call TRBJ2-7, with 9 nucleotides matching TRBD2. This CDR3 has 15 residues. Germline V gene data show CDR1 as LGHNA and CDR2 as YNFKEQ. J gave up 1 base and V 5 bases, and 6 bases lay outside the gene matches. The CDR3 coding sequence is TGTGCCAGCAGCTATTATCTAGCGGGATCCTACGAGCAGTACTTC. Residues: CASSYYLAGSYEQYF.

The chain carries TRBV6-5 and TRBJ1-1; TRBD1 matches at 7 bases. The CDR3 covers 11 residues. Germline V gene sequence: CDR1 MNHEY, CDR2 SVGAGI. V trimming: 2 bases; J trimming: 11 bases; junction bases outside the gene matches: 2. As DNA, the CDR3 is TGTGCCAGCAGTTACGACAGGGAGGCTTTCTTT. Protein: CASSYDREAFF.

To note about this clone: This CDR3 is also generated by other DNA sequences in the sample. This sequence joins TRBV27 and TRBJ2-7; no clear D gene. The CDR3 is made up of 12 amino acids. Germline CDR1 reads MNHEY; CDR2 reads SMNVEV (reference sequence). Trimming removed 6 bases from V and 1 base from J, with 7 bases in between. Here the CDR3 DNA reads TGTGCCAGCAGAGGGCTTTCCTACGAGCAGTACTTC. It translates to CASRGLSYEQYF.

This clone was found once. The junction departs from germline at one end; a sequencing error may be responsible. V gene TRBV2 combines with J gene TRBJ1-3, with no clear D. Per germline, CDR1 SNHLY and CDR2 FYNNEI. This CDR3 contains 11 residues. DNA of the CDR3: TGTGCCAGCAGTGAAGTCACACGGGTGGATTTT. It codes for CASSEVTRVDF. Full variable domain (rest looked up from reference TRBV2 and TRBJ1-3): EPEVTQTPSHQVTQMGQEVILRCVPISNHLYFYWYRQILGQKVEFLVSFYNNEISEKSEIFDDQFSVERPDGSNFTLKIRSTKLEDSAMYFCASSEVTRVDFGEGSWLTVV.

The chain combines TRBV7-8 with TRBJ2-7, with 9 bases matching TRBD1. CDR1 is SGHVS and CDR2 is FQNEAQ in the germline V gene. V was clipped by 7 bases and J by 2 bases; unmatched bases: 6. The CDR3 has 14 residues. The DNA for the CDR3 is TGTGCCAGCAACCGAGGGGACAGGGCCTACGAGCAGTACTTC. Protein: CASNRGDRAYEQYF.

The chain recombines TRBV7-9 with TRBJ2-7; D is tentatively TRBD1 or TRBD2 (5 bases each). The CDR3 totals 15 residues. The germline V gene has CDR1 SEHNR and CDR2 FQNEAQ (reference sequence). Trimming removed 2 bases from V and 4 bases from J, with 15 bases in between. CDR3 coding DNA: TGTGCCAGCAGCTTAATCTCAAGGGACGGGTACGAGCAGTACTTC. It yields the protein CASSLISRDGYEQYF. Drawing the rest from reference TRBV7-9 and TRBJ2-7, the complete variable domain is DTGVSQNPRHKITKRGQNVTFRCDPISEHNRLYWYRQTLGQGPEFLTYFQNEAQLEKSRLLSDRFSAERPKGSFSTLEIQRTEQGDSAMYLCASSLISRDGYEQYFGPGTRLTVT.

Note on this clone: The sample carries other DNA sequences with the same CDR3. The chain is built from TRBV27 and TRBJ2-5, with D unresolved. V gave up 3 bases and J gave up 1 base, with 6 bases separating them. This CDR3 comprises 13 residues. Germline V gene data show CDR1 as MNHEY and CDR2 as SMNVEV (reference sequence). CDR3 in amino acids: CASSLRFQETQYF. CDR3 DNA sequence: TGTGCCAGCAGTTTGAGGTTCCAAGAGACCCAGTACTTC.

The gene calls are TRBV28 and TRBJ2-7, with 8 bases fitting TRBD1. Trimming removed 8 bases from V and 4 bases from J; junction bases left unmatched: 7. There are 13 residues in the CDR3. Germline V lookup: CDR1 MDHEN, CDR2 SYDVKM. The CDR3 coding sequence is TGTGCCAGCGATGGGACAGGCGAGTACGAGCAGTACTTC. It yields the protein CASDGTGEYEQYF.